These 21 T cell receptor beta chains share one sample of origin, sequenced in a study of PD-1 blockade in classical Hodgkin lymphoma. Every single patient, without exception, relapsed after autologous stem cell transplantation, and brentuximab vedotin exposure varied. The authors purified CD4+ T cells from thawed PBMCs by magnetic negative selection. Repertoires were generated with immunoSEQ multiplex PCR, while TCRdb's copy carries only in-frame clones and drops some. The sample lists around 25,000 clones, over 80% occurring once. This specimen was CD4+ T cells from blood, taken at baseline. These TCRs come from a human donor with classical Hodgkin lymphoma.

This clone occurred once. This chain links TRBV7-8 with TRBJ2-5; 9 bases are shared with TRBD2. The germline V gene encodes CDR1 SGHVS and CDR2 FQNEAQ. V was pared by 5 bases and J by 1 base, with 8 bases of the junction left unmatched. CDR3 length equals 16 residues. CDR3 amino acids: CASSPFQRGVQETQYF. Written as DNA, the CDR3 is TGTGCCAGCAGCCCCTTCCAGCGGGGGGTCCAAGAGACCCAGTACTTC. Full variable domain (rest looked up from reference TRBV7-8 and TRBJ2-5): GAGVSQSPRYKVAKRGQDVALRCDPISGHVSLFWYQQALGQGPEFLTYFQNEAQLDKSGLPSDRFFAERPEGSVSTLKIQRTQQEDSAVYLCASSPFQRGVQETQYFGPGTRLLVL.

V is TRBV19 and J is TRBJ1-6; 7 bases are a match to TRBD1. V dropped 5 bases and J dropped 10; count of bases not matched to a gene: 11. Germline assignment: CDR1 LNHDA and CDR2 SQIVND (reference sequence). The CDR3 is 15 amino acids. CDR3 protein: CASSAGTVGVSPLHF. CDR3 coding DNA: TGTGCCAGTAGTGCCGGGACAGTCGGAGTATCACCCCTCCACTTT.

The rearrangement uses TRBV6-1 and TRBJ2-3, with D tentatively TRBD1 (5 bases). This CDR3 comprises 13 residues. The V gene lost 1 base and the J gene lost 3 bases, with 5 bases spanning the gap. Germline V lookup: CDR1 MNHNS, CDR2 SASEGT. The CDR3 coding sequence is TGTGCCAGCAGTGAAGAGGGGACAGATACGCAGTATTTT. As protein: CASSEEGTDTQYF.

This clone was observed a handful of times. This sequence joins TRBV5-1 and TRBJ2-1; perhaps D is TRBD1 or TRBD2 (5 bases each). Trimming left V 0 bases short and J 8 bases short, with 18 bases between. The germline V gene encodes CDR1 SGHRS and CDR2 YFSETQ. The CDR3 runs to 16 residues. The DNA for the CDR3 is TGCGCCAGCAGCTTGGCCGTCGGGGCGGAGGTCGATGAGCAGTTCTTC. Protein product: CASSLAVGAEVDEQFF.

The rearrangement uses TRBV18 and TRBJ2-5; D not resolved. The CDR3 sequence is 12 residues long. CDR1 KGHSH and CDR2 LQKENI come from the germline V gene. Trimming removed 5 bases at V and 0 bases at J, with 4 bases between. As DNA, the CDR3 is TGTGCCAGCTCATTCGACCAAGAGACCCAGTACTTC. As protein: CASSFDQETQYF. Supplemented by reference TRBV18 and TRBJ2-5, the full variable domain reads NAGVMQNPRHLVRRRGQEARLRCSPMKGHSHVYWYRQLPEEGLKFMVYLQKENIIDESGMPKERFSAEFPKEGPSILRIQQVVRGDSAAYFCASSFDQETQYFGPGTRLLVL.

This clone was counted only a few times. The chain recombines TRBV2 with TRBJ1-6, with 7 positions matching TRBD1. The ends lost 2 bases at V and 8 bases at J; junction bases unmatched: 3. This CDR3 region has 14 residues. Per the germline V gene, CDR1 is SNHLY and CDR2 is FYNNEI. The CDR3 loop is CASSEWDRDSPLHF. CDR3 nucleotides: TGTGCCAGCAGTGAATGGGACAGAGATTCACCCCTCCACTTT.

The chain employs TRBV2 and TRBJ1-1, with D perhaps matching TRBD1 (6 bases). Germline lookup yields CDR1 SNHLY and CDR2 FYNNEI. V lost 10 bases and J lost 0, with 12 bases in between. The CDR3 covers 13 residues. The CDR3 is CATRDTLNTEAFF. In nucleotides, the CDR3 is TGTGCCACCCGGGACACATTGAACACTGAAGCTTTCTTT.

The V call is TRBV7-9, the J call TRBJ2-5; no clear D. CDR3 length equals 13 residues. Between the trimmed V and J ends, which lost 5 bases and 7 bases, there was a span of 14 bases. The germline V gene has CDR1 SEHNR and CDR2 FQNEAQ (reference sequence). The CDR3 region is CASSMDGPGTQYF. DNA for the CDR3: TGTGCCAGCAGCATGGACGGCCCCGGGACCCAGTACTTC.

The chain carries TRBV28 and TRBJ2-7; 9 positions match TRBD1. With 4 bases clipped from V and 3 bases from J, the junction kept 10 bases outside the gene matches. This CDR3 spans 16 amino acids. CDR1 and CDR2 (germline): MDHEN, SYDVKM. This CDR3 is CASSSPPGQGDYEQYF. In nucleotides, the CDR3 is TGTGCCAGCAGTTCCCCCCCGGGACAGGGCGACTACGAGCAGTACTTC.

This chain links TRBV5-1 with TRBJ2-5; 8 nucleotides align to TRBD2. The CDR3 has 15 amino acids. V gave up 3 bases and J gave up 4 bases; unmatched junction bases: 8. The germline gives CDR1 SGHRS, CDR2 YFSETQ. Here the CDR3 DNA reads TGCGCCAGCAGCTACGGCGGGGGGATGGGAGAGACCCAGTACTTC. This sequence encodes CASSYGGGMGETQYF. The full variable domain, in which reference TRBV5-1 and TRBJ2-5 provide the parts outside the CDR3, is KAGVTQTPRYLIKTRGQQVTLSCSPISGHRSVSWYQQTPGQGLQFLFEYFSETQRNKGNFPGRFSGRQFSNSRSEMNVSTLELGDSALYLCASSYGGGMGETQYFGPGTRLLVL.

This rearrangement joins TRBV5-1 to TRBJ2-1; TRBD2 aligns across 12 bases. Germline V lookup: CDR1 SGHRS, CDR2 YFSETQ. The CDR3 covers 15 residues. With V trimmed by 0 bases and J by 7 bases, 2 bases remained unmatched. CDR3 sequence (DNA): TGCGCCAGCAGCTTGGCGCTAGCGGGGGGGAATGAGCAGTTCTTC. It is translated as CASSLALAGGNEQFF.

On this clone: At one of its ends the junction is not consistent with the germline gene, which may arise from a read error. The V and J genes are TRBV4-2 and TRBJ1-2; a possible D gene is TRBD1 (5 bases). Per the germline V gene, CDR1 is LGHNA and CDR2 is YNFKEQ. The CDR3 sequence is 16 residues long. The CDR3 loop is CASSQGAAALNYGYTF. The CDR3 nucleotides read TGTGCCAGCAGTCAAGGGGCGGCGGCGTTAAACTATGGCTACACCTTC.

The chain has TRBV29-1 and TRBJ2-5; tentatively, D is TRBD2 (7 bases). Germline V gives CDR1 SQVTM, CDR2 ANQGSEA. Between the trimmed V and J ends, which lost 7 bases and 5 bases, there was a span of 17 bases. The CDR3 runs 13 residues. The CDR3 reads CSGPGGPGETQYF. DNA for the CDR3: TGCAGCGGCCCCGGGGGGCCGGGGGAGACCCAGTACTTC.

This clone was detected only a few times. This chain connects TRBV5-1 to TRBJ2-3; D gene ambiguous. In germline, CDR1 is SGHRS, CDR2 YFSETQ. V was cut by 0 bases and J by 4 bases, with 15 bases left in between. The CDR3 has 16 amino acids. This CDR3 reads CASSLGWGDRPDTQYF. In DNA form, the CDR3 reads TGCGCCAGCAGCTTGGGATGGGGTGATAGGCCAGATACGCAGTATTTT.

The gene calls are TRBV5-1 and TRBJ1-5, with 7 positions matching TRBD1. The CDR3 runs 15 residues. In germline, CDR1 is SGHRS, CDR2 YFSETQ. The ends lost 4 bases at V and 3 bases at J; junction bases unmatched: 7. The CDR3 is CASSPEGQYNQPQHF. CDR3 coding DNA: TGCGCCAGCAGCCCGGAGGGACAGTACAATCAGCCCCAGCATTTT.

This chain connects TRBV25-1 to TRBJ1-1, with D unclear. V lost 1 base, J lost 6 bases, and 12 bases lay in between. Germline CDR1 and CDR2: MGHDK and SYGVNS. The CDR3 has 14 residues. CDR3 bases: TGTGCCAGCAGTGAATTTCGGGGATTGTCTGAAGCTTTCTTT. Translation: CASSEFRGLSEAFF. Full variable domain (rest looked up from reference TRBV25-1 and TRBJ1-1): EADIYQTPRYLVIGTGKKITLECSQTMGHDKMYWYQQDPGMELHLIHYSYGVNSTEKGDLSSESTVSRIRTEHFPLTLESARPSHTSQYLCASSEFRGLSEAFFGQGTRLTVV.

J is TRBJ2-2 and V is TRBV7-2; unclear D gene. Germline V gives CDR1 SGHTA, CDR2 FQGNSA. Deletions cut 7 bases from V and 3 bases from J, with 12 bases between. The CDR3 sequence is 14 residues long. The CDR3 region has the DNA TGTGCCAGCACCCAGTCCAGAGACACCGGGGAGCTGTTTTTT. Amino acids: CASTQSRDTGELFF.

The CDR3 DNA is TGTGCCATCAGTGCGGGAAGGGGGACCACTGAAGCTTTCTTT. Amino acids: CAISAGRGTTEAFF. This chain connects TRBV10-3 to TRBJ1-1, with a possible D match to TRBD1 (6 bases). With 4 bases removed from V and 4 bases from J, the gap between germline ends came to 13 bases. CDR1 and CDR2 from the germline V gene are ENHRY and SYGVKD. The CDR3 runs 14 residues.

The CDR3 nucleotides read TGTGCCAGCAGCTTCTACCCGCCCACTTATCCGGGACGCCAAGAGACCCAGTACTTC. Translated: CASSFYPPTYPGRQETQYF. V gene TRBV7-6 combines with J gene TRBJ2-5; D possibly matches TRBD1 or TRBD2 (5 bases each). This CDR3 spans 19 amino acids. Per the germline V gene, CDR1 is SGHVS and CDR2 is FNYEAQ. V was pared by 3 bases and J by 1 base, with 24 bases between.

The rearrangement uses TRBV30 and TRBJ1-6, with a weak D call TRBD1 (6 bases). V was clipped by 5 bases and J by 6 bases, with 26 bases between them. The CDR3 is made up of 18 amino acids. The germline CDR1 and CDR2 sequences are GTSNPN and SVGIG (reference sequence). CDR3 DNA sequence: TGTGCCTGGCAAACAGGGACCTCCCGGTGGTCCATTAATTCACCCCTCCACTTT. It codes for CAWQTGTSRWSINSPLHF.

The chain joins TRBV30 to TRBJ2-2; 9 nucleotides align to TRBD2. Germline trimming cut 2 bases from V and 2 bases from J; bases unmatched to any gene: 9. From germline, CDR1 is GTSNPN and CDR2 SVGIG (reference sequence). The length of the CDR3 is 17 residues. The CDR3 is CAWSTGLAGTNTGELFF. In DNA, the CDR3 is TGTGCCTGGAGTACGGGCCTAGCGGGGACAAACACCGGGGAGCTGTTTTTT. Based on the CDR3 plus reference TRBV30 and TRBJ2-2, the full variable domain is SQTIHQWPATLVQPVGSPLSLECTVEGTSNPNLYWYRQAAGRGLQLLFYSVGIGQISSEVPQNLSASRPQDRQFILSSKKLLLSDSGFYLCAWSTGLAGTNTGELFFGEGSRLTVL.